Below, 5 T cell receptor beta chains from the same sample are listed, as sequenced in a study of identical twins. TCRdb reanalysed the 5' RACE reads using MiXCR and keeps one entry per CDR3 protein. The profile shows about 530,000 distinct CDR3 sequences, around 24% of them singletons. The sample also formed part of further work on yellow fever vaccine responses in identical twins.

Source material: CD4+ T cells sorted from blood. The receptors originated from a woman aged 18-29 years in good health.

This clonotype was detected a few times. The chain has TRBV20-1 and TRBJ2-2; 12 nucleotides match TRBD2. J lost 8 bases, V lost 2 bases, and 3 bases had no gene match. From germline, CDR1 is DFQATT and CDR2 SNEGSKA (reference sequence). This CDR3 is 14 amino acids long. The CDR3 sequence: CSARQTSGGGELFF. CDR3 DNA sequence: TGCAGTGCTAGACAGACTAGCGGGGGTGGGGAGCTGTTTTTT.

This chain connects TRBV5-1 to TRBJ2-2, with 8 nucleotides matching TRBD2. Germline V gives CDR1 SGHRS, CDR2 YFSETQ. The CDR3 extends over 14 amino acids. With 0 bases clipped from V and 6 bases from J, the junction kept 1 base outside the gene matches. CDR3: CASSLEGLAGELFF. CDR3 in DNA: TGCGCCAGCAGCTTGGAGGGACTAGCCGGGGAGCTGTTTTTT.

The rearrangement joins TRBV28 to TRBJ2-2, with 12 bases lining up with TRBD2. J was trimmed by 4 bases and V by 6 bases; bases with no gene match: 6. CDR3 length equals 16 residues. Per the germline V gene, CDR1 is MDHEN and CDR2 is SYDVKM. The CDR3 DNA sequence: TGTGCCAGCAGCACAGGACTAGCGGGAAGCACCGGGGAGCTGTTTTTT. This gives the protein CASSTGLAGSTGELFF.

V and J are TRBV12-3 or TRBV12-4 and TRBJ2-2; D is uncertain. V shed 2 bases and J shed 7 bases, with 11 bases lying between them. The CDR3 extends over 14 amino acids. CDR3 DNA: TGTGCCAGCAGTTTACGGTTTCTCAGCGGGGAGCTGTTTTTT. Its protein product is CASSLRFLSGELFF.

CDR3 region: CASSQPERPPGHEQFF. DNA for the CDR3: TGTGCCAGCAGCCAACCAGAGAGACCCCCTGGCCATGAGCAGTTCTTC. The chain recombines TRBV7-9 with TRBJ2-1; D not certain. The germline CDR1 and CDR2 sequences are SEHNR and FQNEAQ (reference sequence). The CDR3 is 16 residues long. Trimming removed 5 bases at V and 8 bases at J, with 22 bases between. The entire variable domain, with the rest obtained from reference TRBV7-9 and TRBJ2-1, is as follows: DTGVSQNPRHKITKRGQNVTFRCDPISEHNRLYWYRQTLGQGPEFLTYFQNEAQLEKSRLLSDRFSAERPKGSFSTLEIQRTEQGDSAMYLCASSQPERPPGHEQFFGPGTRLTVL.